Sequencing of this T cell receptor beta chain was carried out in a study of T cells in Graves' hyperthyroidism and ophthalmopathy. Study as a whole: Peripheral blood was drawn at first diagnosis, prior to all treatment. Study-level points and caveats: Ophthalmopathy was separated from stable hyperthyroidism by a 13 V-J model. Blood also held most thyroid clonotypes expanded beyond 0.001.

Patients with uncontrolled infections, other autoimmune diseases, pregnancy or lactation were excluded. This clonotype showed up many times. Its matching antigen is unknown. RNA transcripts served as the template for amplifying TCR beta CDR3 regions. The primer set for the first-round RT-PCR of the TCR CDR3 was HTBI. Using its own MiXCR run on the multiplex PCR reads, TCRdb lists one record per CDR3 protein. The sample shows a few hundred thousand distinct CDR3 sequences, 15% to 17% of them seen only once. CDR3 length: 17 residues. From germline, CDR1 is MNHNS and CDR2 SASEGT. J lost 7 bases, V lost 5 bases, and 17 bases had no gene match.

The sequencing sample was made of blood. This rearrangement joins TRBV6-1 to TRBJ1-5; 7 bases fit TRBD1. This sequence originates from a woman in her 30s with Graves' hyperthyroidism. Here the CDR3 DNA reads TGTGCCAGCAGTCCCCAACACTTGACAGGGCCGGGGCAGCCCCAGCATTTT. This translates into CASSPQHLTGPGQPQHF.